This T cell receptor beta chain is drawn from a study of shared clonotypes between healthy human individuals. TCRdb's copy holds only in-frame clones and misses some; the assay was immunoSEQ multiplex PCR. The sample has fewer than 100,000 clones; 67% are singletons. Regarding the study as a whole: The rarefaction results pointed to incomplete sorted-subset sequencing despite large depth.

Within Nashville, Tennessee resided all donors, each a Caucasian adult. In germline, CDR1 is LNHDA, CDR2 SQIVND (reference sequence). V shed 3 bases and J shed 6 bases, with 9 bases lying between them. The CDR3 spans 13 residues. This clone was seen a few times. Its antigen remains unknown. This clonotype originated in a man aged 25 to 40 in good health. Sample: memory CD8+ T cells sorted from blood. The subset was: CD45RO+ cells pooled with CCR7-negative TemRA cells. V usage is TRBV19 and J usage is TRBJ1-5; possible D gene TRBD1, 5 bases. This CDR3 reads CASSIGGSQPQHF. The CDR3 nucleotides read TGTGCCAGTAGTATCGGGGGTAGTCAGCCCCAGCATTTT.